One sample yielded the 14 T cell receptor beta chains listed below, sequenced in a study of CD8+CD57+ T cells in acquired aplastic anemia. Using genomic DNA as the template, TCR beta VDJ and CDR3 profiling was carried out. MiXCR, applied by TCRdb to the reads, yields one record per CDR3 protein. This table holds under 200,000 distinct CDR3 sequences, about 50% found once. Patients chosen for sequencing had CD8+CD57+ cells that had expanded, as shown by flow cytometry. The sample was sorted CD4+, CD8+, or CD8+CD57+ T cells (not recorded which) from PBMCs. These receptors originate from a human donor with aplastic anemia.

This chain connects TRBV10-1 to TRBJ1-1; D is possibly TRBD1 (6 bases). With 4 bases removed from V and 2 bases from J, the gap between germline ends came to 11 bases. CDR1 is WNHNN, CDR2 SYGVQD, per germline (reference sequence). The CDR3 length is 14 residues. CDR3 protein: CASSAGTPNTEAFF. The CDR3 DNA follows: TGCGCCAGCAGTGCCGGGACACCAAACACTGAAGCTTTCTTT.

The chain employs TRBV2 and TRBJ2-5; D gene unclear. The CDR3 extends over 13 amino acids. Per germline, CDR1 SNHLY and CDR2 FYNNEI. V dropped 5 bases and J dropped 5 bases, with 12 bases sitting between them. The CDR3 here is CASSFNLQETQYF. As DNA, the CDR3 is TGTGCCAGCAGTTTTAACCTGCAGGAGACCCAGTACTTC.

The chain employs TRBV29-1 and TRBJ2-7; 7 nucleotides match TRBD1. Germline CDR1 reads SQVTM; CDR2 reads ANQGSEA. V shed 0 bases, J shed 2 bases, and the junction held 4 bases outside the gene matches. This CDR3 is 14 amino acids long. CDR3 sequence (DNA): TGCAGCGTTGAAGACCAGGGACAGACCTACGAGCAGTACTTC. Amino acids: CSVEDQGQTYEQYF.

Of note for this clonotype: A junction end diverges from the germline sequence, so it may reflect a read error. V usage is TRBV5-4 and J usage is TRBJ2-5, with 9 positions matching TRBD2. This CDR3 has 15 amino acids. Germline CDR1 SGHNT, CDR2 YYREEE (reference sequence). The CDR3: CASSGGLASQETQCF. CDR3 bases: TGTGCCAGCAGCGGAGGACTAGCGAGCCAAGAGACCCAGTGCTTC.

The chain couples TRBV20-1 to TRBJ1-5, with 7 bases matching TRBD1. J lost 4 bases, V lost 1 base, and 4 bases had no gene match. CDR3 length equals 14 residues. CDR1 is DFQATT, CDR2 SNEGSKA, per germline (reference sequence). The CDR3 is CSARVQGVNQPQHF. The CDR3 DNA is TGCAGTGCTAGAGTGCAGGGGGTAAATCAGCCCCAGCATTTT.

This clonotype was seen many times. The chain links TRBV25-1 to TRBJ1-2; D is unclear. CDR1 is MGHDK and CDR2 is SYGVNS in the germline V gene. The CDR3 totals 12 residues. The ends were cut back, 0 bases at V and 7 bases at J, with 6 bases in the middle. The CDR3 DNA sequence: TGTGCCAGCAGTGAATACCAATCTGGCTACACCTTC. It encodes CASSEYQSGYTF.

This clonotype occurred once. The gene calls are TRBV10-3 and TRBJ1-1, with 7 nucleotides matching TRBD1. Germline V CDR1 and CDR2: ENHRY, SYGVKD. CDR3 length: 14 residues. J was trimmed by 5 bases and V by 4 bases; bases with no gene match: 7. The CDR3 DNA reads as TGTGCCATCAGTGGGGGGACAGAGGAAACTGAAGCTTTCTTT. This codes for CAISGGTEETEAFF.

This chain links TRBV9 with TRBJ2-7, with D tentatively TRBD1 (6 bases). V was trimmed by 5 bases and J by 5 bases, leaving 14 bases between them. The CDR3 length is 13 residues. Germline CDR1 reads SGDLS; CDR2 reads YYNGEE. CDR3 amino acids: CASSYTGIDEQYF. CDR3 sequence (DNA): TGTGCCAGCAGTTACACAGGGATCGACGAGCAGTACTTC.

This clonotype has ten or more counts. The V and J genes are TRBV6-1 and TRBJ2-5; D ambiguous. V was cut by 8 bases and J by 4 bases, with 14 bases left in between. CDR1 is MNHNS and CDR2 is SASEGT in the germline V gene. This CDR3 is built from 13 residues. The CDR3 DNA sequence: TGTGCCAGCTTCCCCCCCACGGGAGAGACCCAGTACTTC. Translation: CASFPPTGETQYF.

Only one count was recorded for this clonotype. V is TRBV9 and J is TRBJ2-3; TRBD2 matches at 10 bases. Unmatched junction bases numbered 5, after V lost 3 bases and J lost 4 bases. This CDR3 is built from 15 residues. The germline gives CDR1 SGDLS, CDR2 YYNGEE. CDR3 loop: CASSGTAGGADTQYF. The CDR3 DNA reads TGTGCCAGCAGCGGGACAGCGGGAGGGGCAGATACGCAGTATTTT.

The chain carries TRBV19 and TRBJ1-6, with a weak D call TRBD1 (5 bases). The CDR3 is made up of 15 amino acids. In germline, CDR1 is LNHDA, CDR2 SQIVND (reference sequence). Trimming cost V 5 bases and J 10 bases, with 18 bases left between them. CDR3 residues: CASSDWGGVVSPLHF. DNA of the CDR3: TGTGCCAGTAGTGACTGGGGAGGGGTTGTATCACCCCTCCACTTT.

The chain has TRBV15 and TRBJ2-7, with 9 bases matching TRBD2. Per the germline V gene, CDR1 is LNHNV and CDR2 is YYDKDF (reference sequence). This CDR3 spans 16 amino acids. After removal of 3 bases from V and 0 bases from J, the junction contained 6 bases not matched to a gene. CDR3 region: CATSSSGGGRSYEQYF. CDR3 nucleotides: TGTGCCACCAGCAGTAGCGGGGGCGGTCGCTCCTACGAGCAGTACTTC.

The table lists this clonotype with a few counts. The J gene is TRBJ1-2, the V gene TRBV10-3; 8 bases align to TRBD1. This CDR3 spans 15 amino acids. Trimming took 6 bases from V and 6 from J; bases not matched to a gene: 12. In germline, CDR1 is ENHRY, CDR2 SYGVKD. The CDR3 DNA reads TGTGCCATCAGCCAGATGGACAGGGACGATCATGGCTACACCTTC. This translates into CAISQMDRDDHGYTF.

This clonotype occurred many times. The chain recombines TRBV5-6 with TRBJ2-7; TRBD1 agrees at 7 bases. This CDR3 is built from 14 residues. CDR1 is SGHDT, CDR2 YYEEEE, per germline. J gave up 6 bases and V 2 bases, and 8 bases lay outside the gene matches. CDR3 DNA sequence: TGTGCCAGCAGCTTAGATAGGGGGCGTCGCGAGCAGTACTTC. It translates to CASSLDRGRREQYF.